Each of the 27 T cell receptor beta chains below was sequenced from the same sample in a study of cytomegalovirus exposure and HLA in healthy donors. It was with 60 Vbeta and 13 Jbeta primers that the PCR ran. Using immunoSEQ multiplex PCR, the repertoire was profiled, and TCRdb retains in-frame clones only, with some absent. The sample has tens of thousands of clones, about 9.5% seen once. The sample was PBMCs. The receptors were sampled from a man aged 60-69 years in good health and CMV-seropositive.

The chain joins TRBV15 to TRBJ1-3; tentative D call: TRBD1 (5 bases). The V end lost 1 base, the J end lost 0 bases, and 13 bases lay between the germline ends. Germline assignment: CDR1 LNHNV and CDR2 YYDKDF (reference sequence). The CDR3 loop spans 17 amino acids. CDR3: CATSRGKGEFSGNTIYF. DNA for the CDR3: TGTGCCACCAGCAGAGGGAAAGGGGAATTCTCTGGAAACACCATATATTTT. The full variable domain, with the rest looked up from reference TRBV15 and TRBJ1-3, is DAMVIQNPRYQVTQFGKPVTLSCSQTLNHNVMYWYQQKSSQAPKLLFHYYDKDFNNEADTPDNFQSRRPNTSFCFLDIRSPGLGDTAMYLCATSRGKGEFSGNTIYFGEGSWLTVV.

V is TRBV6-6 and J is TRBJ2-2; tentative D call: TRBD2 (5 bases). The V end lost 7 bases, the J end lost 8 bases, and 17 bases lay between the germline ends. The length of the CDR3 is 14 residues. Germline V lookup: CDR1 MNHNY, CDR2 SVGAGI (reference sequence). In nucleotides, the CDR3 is TGTGCCAGCAAGCGGACGGACGTCGCTGGGGAGCTGTTTTTT. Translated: CASKRTDVAGELFF.

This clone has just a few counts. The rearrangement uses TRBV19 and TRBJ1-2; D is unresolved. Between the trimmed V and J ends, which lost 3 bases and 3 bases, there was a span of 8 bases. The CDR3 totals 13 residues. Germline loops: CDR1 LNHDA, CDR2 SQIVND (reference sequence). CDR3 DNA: TGTGCCAGTAGTATCGGTCCGGACTATGGCTACACCTTC. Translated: CASSIGPDYGYTF.

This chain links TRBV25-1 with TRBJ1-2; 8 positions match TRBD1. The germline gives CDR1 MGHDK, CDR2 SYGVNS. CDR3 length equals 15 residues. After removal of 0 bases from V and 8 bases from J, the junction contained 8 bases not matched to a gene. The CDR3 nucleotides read TGTGCCAGCAGTGAATACCCAGACAGGGGACGCGGCTACACCTTC. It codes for CASSEYPDRGRGYTF.

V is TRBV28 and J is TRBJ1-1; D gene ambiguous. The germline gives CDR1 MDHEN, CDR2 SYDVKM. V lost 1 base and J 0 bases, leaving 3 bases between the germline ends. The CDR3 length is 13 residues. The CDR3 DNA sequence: TGTGCCAGCAGTTTATCGGTGAACACTGAAGCTTTCTTT. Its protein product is CASSLSVNTEAFF.

The CDR3 protein is CASSLLGPPTGELFF. DNA of the CDR3: TGTGCCAGCAGCTTACTGGGGCCGCCCACCGGGGAGCTGTTTTTT. The chain recombines TRBV7-3 with TRBJ2-2; TRBD1 might be the D (5 bases). CDR1 and CDR2 (germline): SGHTA, FQGTGA. The CDR3 length is 15 residues. Trimming removed 2 bases at V and 4 bases at J, with 11 bases between.

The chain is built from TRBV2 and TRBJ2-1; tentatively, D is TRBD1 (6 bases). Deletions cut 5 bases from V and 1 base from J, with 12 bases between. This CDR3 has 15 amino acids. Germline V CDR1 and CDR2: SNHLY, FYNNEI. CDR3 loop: CASSRSGASYNEQFF. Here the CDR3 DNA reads TGTGCCAGCAGTCGATCAGGGGCTTCCTACAATGAGCAGTTCTTC.

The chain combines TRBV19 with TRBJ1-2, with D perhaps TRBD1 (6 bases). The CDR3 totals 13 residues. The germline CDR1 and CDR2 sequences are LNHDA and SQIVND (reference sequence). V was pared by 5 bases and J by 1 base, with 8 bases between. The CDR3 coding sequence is TGTGCCAGTAGTCCGGACAGTAACTATGGCTACACCTTC. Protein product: CASSPDSNYGYTF.

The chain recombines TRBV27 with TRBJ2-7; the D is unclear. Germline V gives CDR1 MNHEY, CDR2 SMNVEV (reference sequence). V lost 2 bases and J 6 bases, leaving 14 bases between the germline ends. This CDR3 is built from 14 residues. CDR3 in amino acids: CASSLRSSWGEQYV. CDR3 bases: TGTGCCAGCAGTTTAAGATCCTCCTGGGGCGAGCAGTACGTC.

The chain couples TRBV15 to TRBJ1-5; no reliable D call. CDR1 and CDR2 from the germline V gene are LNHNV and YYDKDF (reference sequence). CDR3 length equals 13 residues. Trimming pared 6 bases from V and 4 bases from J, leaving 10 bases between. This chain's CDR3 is CATREDENQPQHF. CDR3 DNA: TGTGCCACCAGGGAGGACGAGAATCAGCCCCAGCATTTT.

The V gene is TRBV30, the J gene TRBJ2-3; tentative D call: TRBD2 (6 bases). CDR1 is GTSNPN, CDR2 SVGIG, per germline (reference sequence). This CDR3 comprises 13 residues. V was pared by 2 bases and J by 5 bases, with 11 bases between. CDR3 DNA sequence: TGTGCCTGGAGTCGGGAGCGGCTAGATACGCAGTATTTT. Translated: CAWSRERLDTQYF.

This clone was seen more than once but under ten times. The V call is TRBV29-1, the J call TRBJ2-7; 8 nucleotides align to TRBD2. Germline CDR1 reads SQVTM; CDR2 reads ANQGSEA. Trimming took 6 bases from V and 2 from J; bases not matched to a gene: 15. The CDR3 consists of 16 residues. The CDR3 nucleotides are TGCAGCGTGAGCCCTATAAGCGGGAGAGGGGCCTACGAGCAGTACTTC. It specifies CSVSPISGRGAYEQYF.

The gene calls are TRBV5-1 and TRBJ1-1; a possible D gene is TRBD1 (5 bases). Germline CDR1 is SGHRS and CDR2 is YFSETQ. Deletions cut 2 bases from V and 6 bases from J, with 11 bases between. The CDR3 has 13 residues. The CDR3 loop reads CASSFAGGSEAFF. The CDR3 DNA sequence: TGCGCCAGCAGCTTTGCGGGGGGATCTGAAGCTTTCTTT.

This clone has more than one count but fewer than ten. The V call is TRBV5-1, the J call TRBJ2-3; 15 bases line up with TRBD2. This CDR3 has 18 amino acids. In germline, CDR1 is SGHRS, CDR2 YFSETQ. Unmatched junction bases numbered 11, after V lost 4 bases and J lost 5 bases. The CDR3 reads CASSVGLAGGIAGDTQYF. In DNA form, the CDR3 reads TGCGCCAGCAGCGTGGGACTAGCGGGGGGAATTGCCGGAGATACGCAGTATTTT.

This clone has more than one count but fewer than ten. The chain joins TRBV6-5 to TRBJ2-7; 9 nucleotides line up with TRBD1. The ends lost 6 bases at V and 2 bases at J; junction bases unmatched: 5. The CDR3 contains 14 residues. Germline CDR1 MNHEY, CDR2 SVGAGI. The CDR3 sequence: CASRRQGGTYEQYV. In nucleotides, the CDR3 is TGTGCCAGCAGGAGACAGGGGGGGACCTACGAGCAGTACGTC.

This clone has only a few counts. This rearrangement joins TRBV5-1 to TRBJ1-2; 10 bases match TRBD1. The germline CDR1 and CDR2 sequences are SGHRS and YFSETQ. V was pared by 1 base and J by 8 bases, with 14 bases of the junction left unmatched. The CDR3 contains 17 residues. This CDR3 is CASSLNRDRGGPEGYTF. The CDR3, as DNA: TGCGCCAGCAGCTTGAACCGGGACAGGGGAGGGCCGGAAGGCTACACCTTC.

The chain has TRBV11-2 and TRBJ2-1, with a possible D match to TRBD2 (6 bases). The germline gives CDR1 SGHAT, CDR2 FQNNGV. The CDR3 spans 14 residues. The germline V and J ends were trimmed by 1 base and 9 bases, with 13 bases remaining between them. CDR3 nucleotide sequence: TGTGCCAGCAGCTTAGCATCGGGGGTGGGTGAGCAGTTCTTC. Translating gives CASSLASGVGEQFF. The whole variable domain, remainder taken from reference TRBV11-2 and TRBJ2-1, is EAGVAQSPRYKIIEKRQSVAFWCNPISGHATLYWYQQILGQGPKLLIQFQNNGVVDDSQLPKDRFSAERLKGVDSTLKIQPAKLEDSAVYLCASSLASGVGEQFFGPGTRLTVL.

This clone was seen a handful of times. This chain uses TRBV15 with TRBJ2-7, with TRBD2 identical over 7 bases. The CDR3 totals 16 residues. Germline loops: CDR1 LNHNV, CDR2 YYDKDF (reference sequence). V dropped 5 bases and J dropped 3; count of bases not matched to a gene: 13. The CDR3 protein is CATSQDGRGGFYEQYF. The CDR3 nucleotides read TGTGCCACCAGCCAAGATGGCCGCGGGGGATTCTACGAGCAGTACTTC.

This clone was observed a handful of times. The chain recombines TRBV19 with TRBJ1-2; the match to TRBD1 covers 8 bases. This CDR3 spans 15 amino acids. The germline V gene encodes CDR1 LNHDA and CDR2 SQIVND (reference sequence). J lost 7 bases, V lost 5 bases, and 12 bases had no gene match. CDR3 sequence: CASSRILQGAGGYTF. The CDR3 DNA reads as TGTGCCAGTAGTCGTATTCTCCAGGGGGCTGGTGGCTACACCTTC.

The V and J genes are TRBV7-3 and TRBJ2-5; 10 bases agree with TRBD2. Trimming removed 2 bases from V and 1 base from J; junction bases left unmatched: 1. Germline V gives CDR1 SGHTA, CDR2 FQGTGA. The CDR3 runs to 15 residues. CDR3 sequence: CASSLVAGGQETQYF. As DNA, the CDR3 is TGTGCCAGCAGCTTAGTAGCGGGGGGCCAAGAGACCCAGTACTTC.

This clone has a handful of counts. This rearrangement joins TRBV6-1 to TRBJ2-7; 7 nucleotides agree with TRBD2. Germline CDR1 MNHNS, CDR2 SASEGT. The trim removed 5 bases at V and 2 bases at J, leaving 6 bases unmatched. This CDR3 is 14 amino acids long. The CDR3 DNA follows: TGTGCCAGCAGTCACGGGGGAGGGACCTACGAGCAGTACGTC. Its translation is CASSHGGGTYEQYV.

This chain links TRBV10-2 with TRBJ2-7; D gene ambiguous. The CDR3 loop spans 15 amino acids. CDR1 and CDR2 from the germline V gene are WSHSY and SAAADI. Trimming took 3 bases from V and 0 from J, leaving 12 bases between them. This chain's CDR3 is CASSDAQTSSYEQYV. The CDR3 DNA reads TGCGCCAGCAGTGATGCACAGACCTCCTCCTACGAGCAGTACGTC.

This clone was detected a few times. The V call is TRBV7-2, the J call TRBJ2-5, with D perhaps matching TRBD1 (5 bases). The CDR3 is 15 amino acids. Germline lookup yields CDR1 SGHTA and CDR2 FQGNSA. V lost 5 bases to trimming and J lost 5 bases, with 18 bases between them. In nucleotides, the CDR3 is TGTGCCAGCAGCCCAGTTTCAGGGAAGGGCGAGACCCAGTACTTC. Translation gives CASSPVSGKGETQYF.

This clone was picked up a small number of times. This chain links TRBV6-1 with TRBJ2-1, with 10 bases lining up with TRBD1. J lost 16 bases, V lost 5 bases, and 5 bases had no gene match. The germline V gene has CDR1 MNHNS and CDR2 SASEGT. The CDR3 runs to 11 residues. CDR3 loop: CASSTGTGDFF. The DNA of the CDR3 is TGTGCCAGCAGTACCGGGACAGGGGACTTCTTC.

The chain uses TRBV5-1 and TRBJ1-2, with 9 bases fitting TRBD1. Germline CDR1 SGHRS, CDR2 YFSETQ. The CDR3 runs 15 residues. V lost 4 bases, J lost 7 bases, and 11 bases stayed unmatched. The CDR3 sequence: CASSLPGQGGPGYTF. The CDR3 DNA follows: TGCGCCAGCAGCCTCCCGGGACAGGGCGGGCCTGGCTACACCTTC.

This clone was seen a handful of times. This chain's CDR3 is CASSPLDRPYEQYV. The DNA of the CDR3 is TGTGCCAGCAGTCCTCTCGACAGGCCCTACGAGCAGTACGTC. This rearrangement joins TRBV28 to TRBJ2-7; perhaps TRBD1 as D (6 bases). This CDR3 has 14 amino acids. Per germline, CDR1 MDHEN and CDR2 SYDVKM. Trimming left V 5 bases short and J 2 bases short, with 13 bases between.

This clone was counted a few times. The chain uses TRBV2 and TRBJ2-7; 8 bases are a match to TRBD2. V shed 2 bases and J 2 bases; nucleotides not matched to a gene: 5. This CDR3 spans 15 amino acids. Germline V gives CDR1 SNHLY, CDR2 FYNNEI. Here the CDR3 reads CASSENPGGAYEQYF. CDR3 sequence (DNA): TGTGCCAGCAGTGAAAATCCGGGGGGGGCCTACGAGCAGTACTTC.